This TCR beta chain is drawn from a study of Graves' ophthalmopathy and Graves' hyperthyroidism. Note on this clonotype: What it binds is not known.

Study conclusions and caveats: In blood, most expanded thyroid clonotypes above 0.001 frequency were also detected. Discrimination between ophthalmopathy and stable hyperthyroidism by a 13-signature model showed roughly 88% sensitivity and 70% to 84% specificity.

The CDR3 consists of 13 residues. From germline, CDR1 is MNHNS and CDR2 SASEGT. Trimming took 6 bases from V and 8 from J, leaving 11 bases between them. The sequenced template was RNA, covering the TCR beta CDR3 region. Amplification began with first-round RT-PCR using HTBI primers, then second-round multiplex PCR was performed. TCRdb recomputed calls from the multiplex PCR reads with MiXCR, one row per CDR3 protein. The data show about 380,000 distinct CDR3 sequences, roughly 15% seen once. The diagnosis was founded upon clinical symptoms, serum thyroxine, TRAb, thyroid ultrasound and orbital computed tomography. A volume of over 9 ml of fresh peripheral blood supplied the PBMCs.

The chain is built from TRBV6-1 and TRBJ1-6; D remains unclear. Sequencing was done on a sample of peripheral blood. This sequence originates from a young woman with stable Graves' hyperthyroidism. CDR3 sequence: CASSQTAHSPLHF. In DNA form, the CDR3 reads TGTGCCAGCAGCCAGACTGCCCATTCACCCCTCCACTTT.